This entry lists 21 T cell receptor beta chains sequenced from one sample in a study of CD8 T cells in ankylosing spondylitis. Broader study findings: A TCR beta motif made of roughly eight highly homologous variants seemed typical of ankylosing spondylitis blood.

Their antigen targets remain unknown. TCRdb analysed the 5' RACE reads with MiXCR anew, one entry per CDR3 protein. This sample carries 670,000 or so distinct CDR3 sequences, under 20% of them seen once, and the ten largest clones take about 20%. Input material: blood, either unsorted or a sorted T cell fraction (not recorded which). Every receptor here comes from a male donor with ankylosing spondylitis.

In this sample, this clonotype turned up a few times. The chain links TRBV5-1 to TRBJ2-3; no clear D gene. Between the trimmed V and J ends, which lost 1 base and 6 bases, there was a span of 6 bases. Germline-derived CDR1 and CDR2 are SGHRS and YFSETQ. This CDR3 has 12 amino acids. CDR3 region: CASSLLLDTQYF. CDR3 coding DNA: TGCGCCAGCAGCTTGCTCTTGGATACGCAGTATTTT. Full variable domain (remainder filled in from reference TRBV5-1 and TRBJ2-3): KAGVTQTPRYLIKTRGQQVTLSCSPISGHRSVSWYQQTPGQGLQFLFEYFSETQRNKGNFPGRFSGRQFSNSRSEMNVSTLELGDSALYLCASSLLLDTQYFGPGTRLTVL.

In its sample, this clonotype was seen a few times. This chain links TRBV7-8 with TRBJ2-5; D possibly corresponds to TRBD2 (6 bases). The CDR3 sequence is 15 residues long. Germline values: CDR1 SGHVS, CDR2 FQNEAQ. Deletions cut 7 bases from V and 5 bases from J, with 20 bases between. CDR3 region: CASNIPGRRGETQYF. DNA for the CDR3: TGTGCCAGCAACATTCCGGGACGTCGGGGGGAGACCCAGTACTTC.

This chain joins TRBV5-1 and TRBJ1-1; a weak D match, TRBD1 (6 bases). Trimming cost V 0 bases and J 3 bases, with 12 bases left between them. There are 15 residues in the CDR3. Germline V CDR1 and CDR2: SGHRS, YFSETQ. CDR3 sequence (DNA): TGCGCCAGCAGCTTGGGACAGGTTTCCGACACTGAAGCTTTCTTT. Amino acid sequence: CASSLGQVSDTEAFF.

V usage is TRBV27 and J usage is TRBJ2-1; 7 nucleotides match TRBD2. Germline loops: CDR1 MNHEY, CDR2 SMNVEV (reference sequence). V trimming: 6 bases; J trimming: 0 bases; junction bases outside the gene matches: 20. This CDR3 region has 20 residues. As DNA, the CDR3 is TGTGCCAGCAGCCTTCTGAGGGCGACTAGCCTTAAATACTCCTACAATGAGCAGTTCTTC. Its translation: CASSLLRATSLKYSYNEQFF.

This clonotype was counted a few times. The chain has TRBV27 and TRBJ2-3; 7 positions match TRBD2. The V gene's germline CDR1 is MNHEY and CDR2 SMNVEV (reference sequence). Trimming removed 7 bases from V and 1 base from J; junction bases left unmatched: 8. This CDR3 comprises 15 residues. Here the CDR3 DNA reads TGTGCCAGCACTACCTGGGAGGGGCGCACAGATACGCAGTATTTT. Its translation is CASTTWEGRTDTQYF.

In this sample, this clonotype turned up a few times. The gene calls are TRBV7-9 and TRBJ2-3, with 10 bases identical to TRBD2. This CDR3 has 16 amino acids. With 1 base clipped from V and 1 base from J, the junction kept 2 bases outside the gene matches. Looked up from germline, CDR1 is SEHNR and CDR2 is FQNEAQ (reference sequence). The CDR3 DNA follows: TGTGCCAGCAGCTTAGTCGGGACTAGCGGCACAGATACGCAGTATTTT. Its translation: CASSLVGTSGTDTQYF.

This clonotype was counted between two and nine times. The CDR3 DNA reads TGTGCCAGTAGCCTCGGACGGGTCGGCACAGATACGCAGTATTTT. This translates into CASSLGRVGTDTQYF. J is TRBJ2-3 and V is TRBV11-3; D is undetermined. Germline assignment: CDR1 SGHNT and CDR2 YENEEA. Trimming removed 9 bases at V and 1 base at J, with 17 bases between. This CDR3 contains 15 residues.

This clonotype appeared a few times. The V gene is TRBV12-3 or TRBV12-4, the J gene TRBJ2-3; TRBD1 aligns across 9 bases. With 8 bases clipped from V and 7 bases from J, the junction kept 10 bases outside the gene matches. The CDR3 runs 14 residues. The CDR3 region is CASLPGQGMNTQYF. The DNA for the CDR3 is TGTGCCAGCCTCCCAGGACAGGGGATGAATACGCAGTATTTT.

The V call is TRBV29-1, the J call TRBJ1-4; no clear D. V lost 1 base and J 3 bases, leaving 9 bases between the germline ends. CDR1 is SQVTM, CDR2 ANQGSEA, per germline. The CDR3 loop spans 14 amino acids. CDR3: CSVEVTGSNEKLFF. Here the CDR3 DNA reads TGCAGCGTTGAAGTTACCGGCTCTAATGAAAAACTGTTTTTT.

The rearrangement uses TRBV12-5 and TRBJ2-7, with TRBD1 identical over 8 bases. CDR1 and CDR2 (germline): LGHNT, FRNRAP. CDR3 length: 15 residues. Trimming removed 7 bases from V and 2 bases from J; junction bases left unmatched: 10. DNA for the CDR3: TGTGCTAGTGCCCAGGGGGCAGGGATAACCTACGAGCAGTACTTC. As protein: CASAQGAGITYEQYF.

This clonotype was observed a few times. This chain links TRBV15 with TRBJ1-1; maybe TRBD1 (5 bases). The CDR3 loop spans 15 amino acids. V was trimmed by 0 bases and J by 5 bases, leaving 13 bases between them. The germline CDR1 and CDR2 sequences are LNHNV and YYDKDF (reference sequence). The CDR3 spells CATSRDQGRATEAFF. The CDR3 DNA follows: TGTGCCACCAGCAGAGATCAGGGCAGGGCTACTGAAGCTTTCTTT.

This clonotype was counted only a few times. This chain joins TRBV20-1 and TRBJ2-7; TRBD2 aligns across 7 bases. The CDR3 totals 11 residues. Germline V lookup: CDR1 DFQATT, CDR2 SNEGSKA (reference sequence). The J segment lost 8 bases and the V segment lost 6 bases, leaving 7 bases of the junction unmatched. The chain's CDR3 is CSASGTTQQYF. As DNA, the CDR3 is TGCAGTGCATCCGGGACTACCCAGCAGTACTTC.

The gene calls are TRBV20-1 and TRBJ2-3, with 8 bases lining up with TRBD2. V lost 0 bases to trimming and J lost 6 bases; unmatched junction nucleotides: 14. The CDR3 sequence is 17 residues long. CDR1 and CDR2 (germline): DFQATT, SNEGSKA (reference sequence). DNA for the CDR3: TGCAGTGCTAGAGATATCATCACTAGCGGAGGGGTGGATACGCAGTATTTT. The encoded protein is CSARDIITSGGVDTQYF.

The chain has TRBV5-1 and TRBJ1-1; 8 positions match TRBD1. CDR3 size: 15 residues. The V gene's germline CDR1 is SGHRS and CDR2 YFSETQ. After removal of 0 bases from V and 5 bases from J, the junction contained 6 bases not matched to a gene. Here the CDR3 reads CASSLASTGGTEAFF. CDR3 nucleotide sequence: TGCGCCAGCAGCTTGGCTAGCACAGGGGGAACTGAAGCTTTCTTT. The entire variable domain, with the rest obtained from reference TRBV5-1 and TRBJ1-1, is as follows: KAGVTQTPRYLIKTRGQQVTLSCSPISGHRSVSWYQQTPGQGLQFLFEYFSETQRNKGNFPGRFSGRQFSNSRSEMNVSTLELGDSALYLCASSLASTGGTEAFFGQGTRLTVV.

There are a few counts of this clonotype. The gene calls are TRBV30 and TRBJ1-1, with D perhaps matching TRBD1 (6 bases). The V gene lost 1 base and the J gene lost 1 base, with 7 bases spanning the gap. Germline loops: CDR1 GTSNPN, CDR2 SVGIG (reference sequence). The CDR3 consists of 13 residues. The CDR3 DNA follows: TGTGCCTGGAGTGAACAGGGGAACACTGAAGCTTTCTTT. Its translation: CAWSEQGNTEAFF.

J is TRBJ1-1 and V is TRBV5-1, with a possible D match to TRBD1 (5 bases). Germline CDR1 is SGHRS and CDR2 is YFSETQ. CDR3 length: 15 amino acids. V gave up 4 bases and J gave up 0 bases, with 13 bases separating them. The CDR3 protein is CASSGAGSMNTEAFF. The CDR3 coding sequence is TGCGCCAGCAGCGGGGCGGGGAGCATGAACACTGAAGCTTTCTTT.

Ten or more counts support this clonotype. The chain carries TRBV5-1 and TRBJ1-2, with D possibly being TRBD1 (6 bases). The germline CDR1 and CDR2 sequences are SGHRS and YFSETQ. Trimming left V 1 base short and J 2 bases short, with 9 bases between. The CDR3 has 14 amino acids. CDR3 DNA sequence: TGCGCCAGCAGCTTGACAGGACAGAACTATGGCTACACCTTC. This codes for CASSLTGQNYGYTF.

DNA of the CDR3: TGTGCCAGTTCCGGGACAGGGGCGAGAACCGGGGAGCTGTTTTTT. As protein: CASSGTGARTGELFF. The chain couples TRBV9 to TRBJ2-2, with 10 bases that match TRBD1. Per the germline V gene, CDR1 is SGDLS and CDR2 is YYNGEE. This CDR3 region has 15 residues. The J segment lost 5 bases and the V segment lost 8 bases, leaving 9 bases of the junction unmatched.

This clonotype has only a few counts. J is TRBJ2-1 and V is TRBV7-9; D may match TRBD1 or TRBD2 (5 bases each). Germline values: CDR1 SEHNR, CDR2 FQNEAQ (reference sequence). V gave up 5 bases and J gave up 8 bases, with 10 bases separating them. This CDR3 region has 12 residues. CDR3 amino acids: CASSVLGDEQFF. The DNA of the CDR3 is TGTGCCAGCAGCGTACTGGGGGATGAGCAGTTCTTC.

This clonotype was recorded a few times. The chain combines TRBV10-3 with TRBJ2-7; 8 bases match TRBD1. Germline values: CDR1 ENHRY, CDR2 SYGVKD. V trimming: 6 bases; J trimming: 3 bases; junction bases outside the gene matches: 4. This CDR3 region has 13 residues. The CDR3 loop is CAIRDRAGYEQYF. CDR3 nucleotide sequence: TGTGCCATCAGGGACAGGGCTGGCTACGAGCAGTACTTC.

This clonotype came up a few times. This rearrangement joins TRBV6-5 to TRBJ1-2; D unresolved. V lost 4 bases, J lost 1 base, and 10 bases lay in between. Per the germline V gene, CDR1 is MNHEY and CDR2 is SVGAGI. The CDR3 spans 14 residues. The CDR3 DNA sequence: TGTGCCAGCAGTTCCTTGTCTGTTAACTATGGCTACACCTTC. Encoded protein: CASSSLSVNYGYTF.